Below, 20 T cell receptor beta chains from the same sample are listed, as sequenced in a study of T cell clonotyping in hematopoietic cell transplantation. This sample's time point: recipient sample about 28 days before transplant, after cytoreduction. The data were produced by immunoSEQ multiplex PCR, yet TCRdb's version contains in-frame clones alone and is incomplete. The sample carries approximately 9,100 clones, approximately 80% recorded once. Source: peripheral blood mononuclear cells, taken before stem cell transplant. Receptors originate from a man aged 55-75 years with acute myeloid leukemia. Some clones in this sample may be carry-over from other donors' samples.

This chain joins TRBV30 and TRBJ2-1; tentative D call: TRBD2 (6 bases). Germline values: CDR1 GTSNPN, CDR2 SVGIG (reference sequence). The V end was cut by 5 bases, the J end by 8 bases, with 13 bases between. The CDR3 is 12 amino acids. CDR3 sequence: CAWGAGWYEQFF. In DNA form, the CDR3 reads TGTGCCTGGGGGGCGGGGTGGTATGAGCAGTTCTTC.

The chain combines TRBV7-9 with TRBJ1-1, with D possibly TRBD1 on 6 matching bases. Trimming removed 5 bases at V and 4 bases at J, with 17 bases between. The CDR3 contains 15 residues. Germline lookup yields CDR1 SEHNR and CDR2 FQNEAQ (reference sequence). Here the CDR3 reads CASSATTGIVTEAFF. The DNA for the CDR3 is TGTGCCAGCAGCGCAACTACAGGGATAGTCACTGAAGCTTTCTTT.

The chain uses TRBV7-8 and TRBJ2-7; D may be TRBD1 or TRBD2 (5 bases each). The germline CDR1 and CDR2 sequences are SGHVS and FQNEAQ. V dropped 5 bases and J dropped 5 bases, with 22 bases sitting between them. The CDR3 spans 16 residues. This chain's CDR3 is CASSPTPAGTVHEQYF. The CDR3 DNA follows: TGTGCCAGCAGCCCTACTCCGGCAGGGACGGTACACGAGCAGTACTTC.

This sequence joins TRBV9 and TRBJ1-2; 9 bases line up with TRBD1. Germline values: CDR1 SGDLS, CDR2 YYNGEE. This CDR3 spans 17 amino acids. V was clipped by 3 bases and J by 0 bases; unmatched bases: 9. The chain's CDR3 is CASSAGTGLGSNYGYTF. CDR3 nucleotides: TGTGCCAGCAGCGCCGGGACAGGGCTTGGATCTAACTATGGCTACACCTTC. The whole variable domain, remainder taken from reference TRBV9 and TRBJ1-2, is DSGVTQTPKHLITATGQRVTLRCSPRSGDLSVYWYQQSLDQGLQFLIQYYNGEERAKGNILERFSAQQFPDLHSELNLSSLELGDSALYFCASSAGTGLGSNYGYTFGSGTRLTVV.

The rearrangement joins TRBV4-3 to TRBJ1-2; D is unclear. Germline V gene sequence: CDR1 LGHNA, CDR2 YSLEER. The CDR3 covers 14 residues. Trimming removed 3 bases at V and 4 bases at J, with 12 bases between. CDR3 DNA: TGCGCCAGCAGCCAGTCCCTTGGTACCTATGGCTACACCTTC. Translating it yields CASSQSLGTYGYTF.

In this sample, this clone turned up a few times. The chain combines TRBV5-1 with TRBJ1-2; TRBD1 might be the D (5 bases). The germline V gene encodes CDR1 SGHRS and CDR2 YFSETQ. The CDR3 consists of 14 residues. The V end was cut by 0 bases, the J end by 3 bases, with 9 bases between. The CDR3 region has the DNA TGCGCCAGCAGCTTGGACGGGGCCTACTATGGCTACACCTTC. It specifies CASSLDGAYYGYTF.

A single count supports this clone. In DNA form, the CDR3 reads TGTGCCAGTAGTATAGACCGCACACAACTTGGCTACACCTTC. Translation gives CASSIDRTQLGYTF. V gene TRBV19 combines with J gene TRBJ1-2, with unresolved D. From germline, CDR1 is LNHDA and CDR2 SQIVND (reference sequence). CDR3 length equals 14 residues. V lost 0 bases to trimming and J lost 7 bases, with 12 bases between them.

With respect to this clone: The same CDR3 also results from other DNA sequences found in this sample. This chain's CDR3 is CASSLAGTQETQYF. CDR3 bases: TGTGCCAGCAGCCTTGCAGGGACTCAAGAGACCCAGTACTTC. The chain carries TRBV5-4 and TRBJ2-5, with D possibly TRBD2 on 6 matching bases. Germline loops: CDR1 SGHNT, CDR2 YYREEE (reference sequence). V was cut by 4 bases and J by 2 bases, with 12 bases left in between. The CDR3 has 14 amino acids.

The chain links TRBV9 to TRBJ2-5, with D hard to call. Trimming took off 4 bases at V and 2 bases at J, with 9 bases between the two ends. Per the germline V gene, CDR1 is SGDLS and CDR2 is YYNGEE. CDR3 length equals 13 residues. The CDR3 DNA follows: TGTGCCAGCAGCAACCGGGTTCAAGAGACCCAGTACTTC. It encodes CASSNRVQETQYF.

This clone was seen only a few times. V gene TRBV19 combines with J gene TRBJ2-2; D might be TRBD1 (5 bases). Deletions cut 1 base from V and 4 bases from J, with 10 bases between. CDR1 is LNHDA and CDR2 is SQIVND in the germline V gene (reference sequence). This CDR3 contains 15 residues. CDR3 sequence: CASSIVAGPTGELFF. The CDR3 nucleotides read TGTGCCAGTAGTATAGTTGCAGGGCCCACCGGGGAGCTGTTTTTT.

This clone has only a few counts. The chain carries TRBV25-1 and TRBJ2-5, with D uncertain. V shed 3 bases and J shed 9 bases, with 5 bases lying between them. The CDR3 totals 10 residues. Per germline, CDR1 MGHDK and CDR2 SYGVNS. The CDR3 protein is CASSDGPQYF. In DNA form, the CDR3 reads TGTGCCAGCAGTGACGGTCCCCAGTACTTC.

CDR3 sequence: CASSTPGQRGASTDTQYF. In nucleotides, the CDR3 is TGTGCCAGCAGCACGCCGGGACAGCGAGGGGCTAGCACAGATACGCAGTATTTT. The chain carries TRBV5-8 and TRBJ2-3; 7 bases fit TRBD1. The germline gives CDR1 SGHTS, CDR2 YDEGEE. The CDR3 spans 18 residues. V dropped 4 bases and J dropped 0; count of bases not matched to a gene: 14.

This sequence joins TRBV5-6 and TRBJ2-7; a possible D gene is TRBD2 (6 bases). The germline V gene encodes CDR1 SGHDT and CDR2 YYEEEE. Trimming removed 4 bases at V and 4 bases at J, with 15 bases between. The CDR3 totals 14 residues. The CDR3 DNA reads TGTGCCAGCAGCGGCGGACTAAACCCTTACGAGCAGTACTTC. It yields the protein CASSGGLNPYEQYF. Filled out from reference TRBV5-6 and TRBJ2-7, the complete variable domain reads DAGVTQSPTHLIKTRGQQVTLRCSPKSGHDTVSWYQQALGQGPQFIFQYYEEEERQRGNFPDRFSGHQFPNYSSELNVNALLLGDSALYLCASSGGLNPYEQYFGPGTRLTVT.

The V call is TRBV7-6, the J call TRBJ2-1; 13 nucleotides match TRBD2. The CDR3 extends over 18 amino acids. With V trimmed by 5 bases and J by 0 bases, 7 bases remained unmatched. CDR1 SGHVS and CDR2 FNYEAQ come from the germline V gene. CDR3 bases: TGTGCCAGCAGCCTTATGGGACTAGCGGGACGCTCCTACAATGAGCAGTTCTTC. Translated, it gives CASSLMGLAGRSYNEQFF.

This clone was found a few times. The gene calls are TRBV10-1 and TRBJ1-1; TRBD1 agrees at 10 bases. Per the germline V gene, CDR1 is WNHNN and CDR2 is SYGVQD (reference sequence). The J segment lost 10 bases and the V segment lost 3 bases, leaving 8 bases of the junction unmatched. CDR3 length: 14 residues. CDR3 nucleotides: TGCGCCAGCAGTGATCGGGACAGGGGCTCGCGAGCTTTCTTT. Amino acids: CASSDRDRGSRAFF.

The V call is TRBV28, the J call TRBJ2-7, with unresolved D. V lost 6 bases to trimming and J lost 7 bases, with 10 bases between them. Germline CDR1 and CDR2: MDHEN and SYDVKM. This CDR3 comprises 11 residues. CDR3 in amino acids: CASSLTHEQYF. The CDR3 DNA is TGTGCCAGCAGCTTGACGCATGAGCAGTACTTC. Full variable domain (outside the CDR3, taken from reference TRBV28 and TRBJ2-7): DVKVTQSSRYLVKRTGEKVFLECVQDMDHENMFWYRQDPGLGLRLIYFSYDVKMKEKGDIPEGYSVSREKKERFSLILESASTNQTSMYLCASSLTHEQYFGPGTRLTVT.

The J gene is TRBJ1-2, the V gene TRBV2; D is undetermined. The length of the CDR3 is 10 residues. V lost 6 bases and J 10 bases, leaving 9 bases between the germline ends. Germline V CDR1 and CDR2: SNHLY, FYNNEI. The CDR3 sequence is CASSPVDYTF. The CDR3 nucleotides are TGTGCCAGCAGCCCAGTCGACTACACCTTC.

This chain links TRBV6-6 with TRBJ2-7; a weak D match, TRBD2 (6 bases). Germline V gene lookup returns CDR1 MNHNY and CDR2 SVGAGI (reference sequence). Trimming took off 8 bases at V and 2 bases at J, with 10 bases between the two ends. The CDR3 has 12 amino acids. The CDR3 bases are TGTGCCAGCGGGAGGAAAACCTACGAGCAGTACTTC. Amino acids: CASGRKTYEQYF.

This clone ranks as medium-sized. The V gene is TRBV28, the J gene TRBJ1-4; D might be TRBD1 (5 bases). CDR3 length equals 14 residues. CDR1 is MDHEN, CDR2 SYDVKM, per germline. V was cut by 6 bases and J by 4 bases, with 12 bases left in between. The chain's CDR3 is CASSGTGGNEKLFF. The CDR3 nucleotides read TGTGCCAGCAGCGGGACTGGGGGTAATGAAAAACTGTTTTTT.

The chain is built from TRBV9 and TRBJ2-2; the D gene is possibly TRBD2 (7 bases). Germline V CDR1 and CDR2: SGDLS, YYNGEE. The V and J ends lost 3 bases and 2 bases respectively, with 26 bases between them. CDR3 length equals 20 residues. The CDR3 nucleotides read TGTGCCAGCAGCGCCCGCCTTATCGGGGGGCCAGTCCTTAACACCGGGGAGCTGTTTTTT. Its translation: CASSARLIGGPVLNTGELFF.